The 3 T cell receptor beta chains below come from one sample, sequenced in a study of CD8+CD57+ T cells in acquired aplastic anemia. TCR beta VDJ and CDR3 profiles were obtained from a genomic DNA template. Each CDR3 protein gets one entry after TCRdb re-called the reads with MiXCR. The table has around 180,000 distinct CDR3 sequences, about 64% seen once. Sequenced: sorted CD4+, CD8+, or CD8+CD57+ T cells (not recorded which) from PBMCs. These receptors came from a human donor in good health.

The chain recombines TRBV29-1 with TRBJ2-3; TRBD1 might be the D (6 bases). This CDR3 region has 16 residues. Trimming shortened V by 2 bases and J by 0 bases, and 15 bases separated the two germline ends. Germline lookup yields CDR1 SQVTM and CDR2 ANQGSEA. The CDR3: CSVEWWQGLSTDTQYF. CDR3 DNA: TGCAGCGTTGAATGGTGGCAGGGGCTAAGCACAGATACGCAGTATTTT.

DNA of the CDR3: TGTGCCAGTAGTATAGGGACCCAAGAGACCCAGTACTTC. It codes for CASSIGTQETQYF. V usage is TRBV19 and J usage is TRBJ2-5; D call uncertain. CDR1 and CDR2 (germline): LNHDA, SQIVND (reference sequence). Between the trimmed V and J ends, which lost 1 base and 1 base, there was a span of 4 bases. The CDR3 contains 13 residues.

This clonotype was counted at least ten times. V is TRBV9 and J is TRBJ1-1; 10 nucleotides match TRBD1. Germline CDR1 SGDLS, CDR2 YYNGEE. The CDR3 is made up of 17 amino acids. V trimming: 3 bases; J trimming: 1 base; junction bases outside the gene matches: 9. DNA of the CDR3: TGTGCCAGCAGCGAGAGTTCTCGGACAGGGGGGAACACTGAAGCTTTCTTT. Amino acid sequence: CASSESSRTGGNTEAFF.